The 5 T cell receptor beta chains reported below all come from one sample, sequenced in a study of patients and donors after allogeneic stem cell transplantation. Each CDR3 protein gets one entry after TCRdb re-called the RT-PCR reads with MiXCR. The repertoire holds roughly 180,000 distinct CDR3 sequences, with around two fifths as singletons. The specimen was blood, either unsorted or a sorted T cell fraction (not recorded which). These receptor sequences come from a human donor who was either an allogeneic HSCT recipient or a stem cell or donor lymphocyte infusion donor (not recorded which). It is not recorded whose cells these are; they may come from a transplant donor.

The chain combines TRBV11-1 with TRBJ2-1, with a weak D call TRBD1 (5 bases). Trimming removed 1 base from V and 5 bases from J, with 12 bases in between. The germline CDR1 and CDR2 sequences are SGHAT and FQDESV (reference sequence). The CDR3 sequence is 15 residues long. The CDR3 loop is CASSLVEQGNNEQFF. The CDR3 DNA sequence: TGTGCCAGCAGCTTAGTGGAGCAGGGTAACAATGAGCAGTTCTTC.

The chain is built from TRBV5-1 and TRBJ2-7; no firm D call. Trimming left V 0 bases short and J 0 bases short, with 10 bases between. The CDR3 runs to 15 residues. CDR1 and CDR2 from the germline V gene are SGHRS and YFSETQ. The DNA of the CDR3 is TGCGCCAGCAGCTTGGAACCCCTGTTCTCCTACGAGCAGTACTTC. Encoded protein: CASSLEPLFSYEQYF.

This clonotype was counted a few times. V gene TRBV6-6 combines with J gene TRBJ1-5; D may be TRBD1 (5 bases). Germline CDR1 is MNHNY and CDR2 is SVGAGI (reference sequence). The CDR3 runs to 15 residues. The germline V and J ends were trimmed by 2 bases and 2 bases, with 10 bases remaining between them. Here the CDR3 reads CASSYAGEGNQPQHF. Written as DNA, the CDR3 is TGTGCCAGCAGTTACGCGGGGGAAGGCAATCAGCCCCAGCATTTT.

Points on this clonotype: Its ends do not fully match the called genes, so a read error is possible. The rearrangement joins TRBV19 to TRBJ2-1, with 8 bases matching TRBD2. The CDR3 sequence is 15 residues long. Germline V gives CDR1 LNHDA, CDR2 SQIVND (reference sequence). CDR3 loop: CASRLAGIFYNEQSF. CDR3 DNA: TGTGCCAGTAGATTAGCGGGGATTTTTTACAATGAGCAGTCCTTC. Filled out from reference TRBV19 and TRBJ2-1, the complete variable domain reads DGGITQSPKYLFRKEGQNVTLSCEQNLNHDAMYWYRQDPGQGLRLIYYSQIVNDFQKGDIAEGYSVSREKKESFPLTVTSAQKNPTAFYLCASRLAGIFYNEQSFGPGTRLTVL.

This clonotype came up a few times. The genes are TRBV7-2 and TRBJ1-2; 10 nucleotides agree with TRBD1. The V segment lost 2 bases and the J segment 5 bases; nucleotides outside the gene matches: 8. The CDR3 is made up of 16 amino acids. Germline lookup yields CDR1 SGHTA and CDR2 FQGNSA. This CDR3 reads CASSLTTGTGVYGYTF. CDR3 DNA: TGTGCCAGCAGCTTAACCACCGGGACAGGGGTTTATGGCTACACCTTC.